This T cell receptor beta chain derives from a study of shared clonotypes between healthy human individuals. With 7 bases removed from V and 6 bases from J, the gap between germline ends came to 27 bases. CDR1 is SEHNR and CDR2 is FQNEAQ in the germline V gene (reference sequence). The CDR3 spans 17 residues. Measured with immunoSEQ multiplex PCR; TCRdb has only the in-frame clones, and not every one. The sample shows 1,400,000 or so clones, approximately 98.5% of them seen only once. A remark on this clone: The target antigen is unknown.

General observations from the study: Investigators expected sequencing depth to affect clonotype sharing among donors.

Sequencing was done on a sample of naive CD4+ T cells sorted from blood. Subset here: CD45RA+ positively selected. J is TRBJ1-2 and V is TRBV7-9; possibly TRBD1 for D (5 bases). The receptor was isolated from a man aged 25 to 40 in good health. The DNA of the CDR3 is TGTGCCAGCACTTTTTCGTCGCAGGGCCCCACGTTGAATGGCTACACCTTC. It codes for CASTFSSQGPTLNGYTF.